The present entry profiles one TCR beta chain with its context. Its antigen is not identified. Between the trimmed V and J ends, which lost 4 bases and 4 bases, there was a span of 14 bases. Germline V lookup: CDR1 SGHRS, CDR2 YFSETQ. The CDR3 is made up of 14 amino acids. Profiled with immunoSEQ multiplex PCR; TCRdb holds only in-frame clones, not every one. The sample has tens of thousands of clones, around 91% seen once. This sample stems from a study of OX40 agonist ivuxolimab in advanced cancers. Study-wide results and limits: Dosing at 0.1 to 3.0 mg/kg was accompanied by clonal expansion of CD4+ and CD8+ blood T cells by week 6.

This chain joins TRBV5-1 and TRBJ1-1, with a weak D call TRBD1 (5 bases). The clonotype comes from an adult with an advanced solid tumor such as melanoma, head and neck, liver or kidney cancer. This sample comprised CD4+ or CD8+ T cells sorted from blood, obtained in a trial of the OX40 agonist ivuxolimab. CDR3 region: CASSQSLGPTEAFF. DNA for the CDR3: TGCGCCAGCAGCCAATCATTGGGACCCACTGAAGCTTTCTTT.